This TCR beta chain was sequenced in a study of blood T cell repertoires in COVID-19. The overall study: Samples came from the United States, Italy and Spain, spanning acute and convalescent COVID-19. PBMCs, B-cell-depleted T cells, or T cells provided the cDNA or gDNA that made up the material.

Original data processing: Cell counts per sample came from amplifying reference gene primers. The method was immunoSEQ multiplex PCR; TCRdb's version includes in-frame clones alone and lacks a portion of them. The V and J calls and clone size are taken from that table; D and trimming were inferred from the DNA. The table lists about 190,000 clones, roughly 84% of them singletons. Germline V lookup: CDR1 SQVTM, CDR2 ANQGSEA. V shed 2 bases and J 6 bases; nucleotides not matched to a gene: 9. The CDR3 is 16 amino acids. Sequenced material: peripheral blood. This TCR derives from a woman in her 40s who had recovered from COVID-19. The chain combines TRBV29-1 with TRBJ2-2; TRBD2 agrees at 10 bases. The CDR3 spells CSVESLASGRSGELFF. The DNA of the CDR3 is TGCAGCGTTGAATCCTTGGCTAGCGGGAGATCCGGGGAGCTGTTTTTT.